Each of the 24 T cell receptor beta chains below was sequenced from the same sample in a study of T cell changes during pregnancy in multiple sclerosis. Measured with immunoSEQ multiplex PCR; TCRdb has only the in-frame clones, and not every one. The data contain approximately 97,000 clones, around 92% of them seen just once; the ten biggest clones take up approximately 1.7%. The source material was peripheral blood, sampled after pregnancy. All receptors come from a female donor in good health, enrolled as a control in a pregnancy study.

V usage is TRBV18 and J usage is TRBJ1-1; a possible D gene is TRBD1 (6 bases). The V end was cut by 2 bases, the J end by 4 bases, with 8 bases between. The CDR3 runs 13 residues. Looked up from germline, CDR1 is KGHSH and CDR2 is LQKENI. DNA of the CDR3: TGTGCCAGCTCACCATCAGGGGTCACTGAAGCTTTCTTT. Amino acid sequence: CASSPSGVTEAFF.

The chain recombines TRBV28 with TRBJ2-3; the D gene is possibly TRBD2 (7 bases). The CDR3 consists of 15 residues. The V and J ends lost 2 bases and 5 bases respectively, with 14 bases between them. Germline CDR1 is MDHEN and CDR2 is SYDVKM. As DNA, the CDR3 is TGTGCCAGCAGTTTAGAGGGGGGGGGATTAGATACGCAGTATTTT. Translated: CASSLEGGGLDTQYF. Full variable domain (rest looked up from reference TRBV28 and TRBJ2-3): DVKVTQSSRYLVKRTGEKVFLECVQDMDHENMFWYRQDPGLGLRLIYFSYDVKMKEKGDIPEGYSVSREKKERFSLILESASTNQTSMYLCASSLEGGGLDTQYFGPGTRLTVL.

In this sample, this clone turned up once. The chain has TRBV5-4 and TRBJ2-1, with 10 bases lining up with TRBD2. Germline assignment: CDR1 SGHNT and CDR2 YYREEE (reference sequence). The CDR3 spans 15 residues. The V gene end was trimmed by 4 bases and the J gene end by 6 bases; junction bases not matched to a gene: 7. This CDR3 reads CASSPVSGGVNEQFF. Written as DNA, the CDR3 is TGTGCCAGCAGCCCAGTGAGCGGGGGGGTCAATGAGCAGTTCTTC.

In this sample, this clone turned up once. This rearrangement joins TRBV27 to TRBJ2-1, with D perhaps TRBD2 (6 bases). This CDR3 region has 13 residues. The germline CDR1 and CDR2 sequences are MNHEY and SMNVEV (reference sequence). V lost 0 bases and J 9 bases, leaving 9 bases between the germline ends. The CDR3 protein is CASSLSLGGEQFF. The CDR3 region has the DNA TGTGCCAGCAGTTTATCGCTCGGGGGTGAGCAGTTCTTC.

The chain combines TRBV19 with TRBJ1-2; D possibly corresponds to TRBD1 (6 bases). Looked up from germline, CDR1 is LNHDA and CDR2 is SQIVND (reference sequence). CDR3 length: 14 residues. V was pared by 4 bases and J by 2 bases, with 11 bases between. The CDR3 loop reads CASSSRGNNYGYTF. The CDR3 nucleotides read TGTGCCAGTAGTAGCAGGGGAAACAACTATGGCTACACCTTC.

The CDR3 sequence: CASSLADRPTDTQYF. In DNA, the CDR3 is TGTGCCAGCAGCTTGGCCGACAGGCCCACAGATACGCAGTATTTT. The V gene is TRBV5-6, the J gene TRBJ2-3, with D tentatively TRBD1 (6 bases). Germline V gene data show CDR1 as SGHDT and CDR2 as YYEEEE. Trimming pared 0 bases from V and 2 bases from J, leaving 10 bases between. The length of the CDR3 is 15 residues.

This chain joins TRBV7-2 and TRBJ2-2; 9 bases agree with TRBD2. The CDR3 is 16 residues long. Looked up from germline, CDR1 is SGHTA and CDR2 is FQGNSA. V lost 0 bases, J lost 5 bases, and 4 bases stayed unmatched. The CDR3 DNA follows: TGTGCCAGCAGCTTAGCAACGGGACTAGCAACCGGGGAGCTGTTTTTT. It is translated as CASSLATGLATGELFF.

This clone was seen only once. This sequence joins TRBV7-6 and TRBJ2-1; D is undetermined. The CDR3 has 16 residues. V dropped 5 bases and J dropped 8 bases, with 22 bases sitting between them. CDR1 is SGHVS, CDR2 FNYEAQ, per germline. CDR3 residues: CASSAATPTTVDEQFF. The DNA of the CDR3 is TGTGCCAGCAGCGCCGCTACCCCGACAACGGTCGATGAGCAGTTCTTC.

This clone was observed a handful of times. The rearrangement links TRBV7-9 to TRBJ1-4; a weak D match, TRBD1 (5 bases). CDR3 length: 16 residues. Germline CDR1 is SEHNR and CDR2 is FQNEAQ (reference sequence). V gave up 1 base and J gave up 6 bases, with 15 bases separating them. As DNA, the CDR3 is TGTGCCAGCAGCTTAGTGTTTAGAGGGGAGGATGAAAAACTGTTTTTT. Translated, it gives CASSLVFRGEDEKLFF.

V and J are TRBV7-2 and TRBJ2-7; TRBD2 agrees at 8 bases. The V segment lost 5 bases and the J segment 7 bases; nucleotides outside the gene matches: 7. Germline V gene data show CDR1 as SGHTA and CDR2 as FQGNSA. CDR3 size: 13 residues. CDR3 coding DNA: TGTGCCAGCAGCCCCCGACTAGCGCGAGAGCAGTACTTC. Translation gives CASSPRLAREQYF.

The chain recombines TRBV25-1 with TRBJ1-4, with 9 positions matching TRBD1. Germline V gives CDR1 MGHDK, CDR2 SYGVNS. With 2 bases clipped from V and 7 bases from J, the junction kept 5 bases outside the gene matches. The CDR3 runs 15 residues. CDR3 in DNA: TGTGCCAGCAGTGAAACGGGACAGGGATTTGAAAAACTGTTTTTT. This translates into CASSETGQGFEKLFF.

This sequence joins TRBV5-6 and TRBJ2-5; 9 nucleotides align to TRBD1. The germline CDR1 and CDR2 sequences are SGHDT and YYEEEE. The CDR3 spans 13 residues. The J segment lost 6 bases and the V segment lost 3 bases, leaving 3 bases of the junction unmatched. This CDR3 reads CASSSGTGKTQYF. The CDR3 DNA follows: TGTGCCAGCAGCTCGGGGACAGGGAAGACCCAGTACTTC.

This rearrangement joins TRBV7-9 to TRBJ2-5; a possible D gene is TRBD1 (6 bases). The CDR3 is 15 residues long. CDR1 SEHNR and CDR2 FQNEAQ come from the germline V gene (reference sequence). V was trimmed by 3 bases and J by 7 bases, leaving 18 bases between them. The CDR3 coding sequence is TGTGCCAGCAGCTTTCCTGGACAGCCGAGTGGGACCCAGTACTTC. Translation: CASSFPGQPSGTQYF.

This rearrangement joins TRBV19 to TRBJ2-2; perhaps TRBD1 as D (6 bases). This CDR3 contains 13 residues. The ends were cut back, 7 bases at V and 5 bases at J, with 11 bases in the middle. Germline V gives CDR1 LNHDA, CDR2 SQIVND (reference sequence). In nucleotides, the CDR3 is TGTGCCAGTACAAAAAGGGGGACCGGGGAGCTGTTTTTT. Encoded protein: CASTKRGTGELFF.

This clone was found once. This chain uses TRBV27 with TRBJ2-6; tentative D call: TRBD2 (7 bases). CDR1 is MNHEY, CDR2 SMNVEV, per germline (reference sequence). V lost 1 base and J 0 bases, leaving 13 bases between the germline ends. The CDR3 totals 18 residues. As DNA, the CDR3 is TGTGCCAGCAGTTTATACGCGGGGGCCTTCTCTGGGGCCAACGTCCTGACTTTC. This codes for CASSLYAGAFSGANVLTF.

This chain uses TRBV7-6 with TRBJ2-5; D possibly corresponds to TRBD2 (6 bases). V was trimmed by 8 bases and J by 1 base, leaving 11 bases between them. Germline V gives CDR1 SGHVS, CDR2 FNYEAQ. CDR3 length: 13 residues. The DNA for the CDR3 is TGTGCCAGCGCAAAGGGACTCCAAGAGACCCAGTACTTC. Its protein product is CASAKGLQETQYF.

The V gene is TRBV7-9, the J gene TRBJ1-3; perhaps TRBD1 as D (6 bases). V was trimmed by 5 bases and J by 0 bases, leaving 14 bases between them. CDR1 and CDR2 from the germline V gene are SEHNR and FQNEAQ (reference sequence). This CDR3 spans 16 amino acids. The CDR3 region has the DNA TGTGCCAGCAGCCCCCGAGGACAGCCCTCTGGAAACACCATATATTTT. This sequence encodes CASSPRGQPSGNTIYF.

The sample holds one count of this clone. The J gene is TRBJ2-1, the V gene TRBV14; the match to TRBD2 covers 9 bases. The V segment lost 1 base and the J segment 1 base; nucleotides outside the gene matches: 5. The CDR3 spans 17 residues. The V gene's germline CDR1 is SGHDN and CDR2 FVKESK. The chain's CDR3 is CASSQGAGGLSYNEQFF. The CDR3 coding sequence is TGTGCCAGCAGCCAAGGAGCGGGGGGCCTTTCCTACAATGAGCAGTTCTTC. The whole variable domain, remainder taken from reference TRBV14 and TRBJ2-1, is EAGVTQFPSHSVIEKGQTVTLRCDPISGHDNLYWYRRVMGKEIKFLLHFVKESKQDESGMPNNRFLAERTGGTYSTLKVQPAELEDSGVYFCASSQGAGGLSYNEQFFGPGTRLTVL.

This chain uses TRBV18 with TRBJ1-4; perhaps TRBD1 as D (5 bases). Deletions cut 5 bases from V and 4 bases from J, with 14 bases between. Germline lookup yields CDR1 KGHSH and CDR2 LQKENI. CDR3 length: 15 amino acids. The CDR3: CASSLQTAYNEKLFF. CDR3 bases: TGTGCCAGCTCATTACAGACAGCTTATAATGAAAAACTGTTTTTT.

This chain links TRBV18 with TRBJ1-2; perhaps TRBD1 as D (5 bases). V lost 2 bases and J lost 3, with 10 bases in between. CDR1 and CDR2 from the germline V gene are KGHSH and LQKENI. This CDR3 spans 14 amino acids. CDR3 in DNA: TGTGCCAGCTCACCAGGGGCGGGGGACTATGGCTACACCTTC. It specifies CASSPGAGDYGYTF.

V usage is TRBV7-9 and J usage is TRBJ1-6; a weak D match, TRBD1 (6 bases). Trimming removed 5 bases from V and 11 bases from J, with 16 bases in between. CDR1 and CDR2 from the germline V gene are SEHNR and FQNEAQ (reference sequence). The CDR3 is 14 amino acids. The CDR3 nucleotides are TGTGCCAGCAGCGAGACAGGATACTATACACCCCTCCACTTT. Translated: CASSETGYYTPLHF. The full variable domain, with the rest looked up from reference TRBV7-9 and TRBJ1-6, is DTGVSQNPRHKITKRGQNVTFRCDPISEHNRLYWYRQTLGQGPEFLTYFQNEAQLEKSRLLSDRFSAERPKGSFSTLEIQRTEQGDSAMYLCASSETGYYTPLHFGNGTRLTVT.

The rearrangement links TRBV2 to TRBJ2-7, with 7 bases that match TRBD1. The germline gives CDR1 SNHLY, CDR2 FYNNEI. CDR3 size: 14 residues. Germline trimming cut 3 bases from V and 5 bases from J; bases unmatched to any gene: 7. CDR3 sequence: CASSEAGDSNEQYF. The CDR3 bases are TGTGCCAGCAGTGAGGCAGGGGACAGTAACGAGCAGTACTTC.

The chain joins TRBV19 to TRBJ1-2, with 9 bases fitting TRBD1. V shed 3 bases and J 3 bases; nucleotides not matched to a gene: 5. Germline lookup yields CDR1 LNHDA and CDR2 SQIVND (reference sequence). The CDR3 runs to 15 residues. This chain's CDR3 is CASSMGDRVDYGYTF. The CDR3, as DNA: TGTGCCAGTAGTATGGGGGACAGGGTCGACTATGGCTACACCTTC. Combining the CDR3 with reference TRBV19 and TRBJ1-2 gives the whole variable domain DGGITQSPKYLFRKEGQNVTLSCEQNLNHDAMYWYRQDPGQGLRLIYYSQIVNDFQKGDIAEGYSVSREKKESFPLTVTSAQKNPTAFYLCASSMGDRVDYGYTFGSGTRLTVV.

The chain has TRBV7-2 and TRBJ2-3, with 9 positions matching TRBD2. Looked up from germline, CDR1 is SGHTA and CDR2 is FQGNSA. The CDR3 length is 17 residues. V lost 0 bases to trimming and J lost 0 bases; unmatched junction nucleotides: 4. The CDR3 nucleotides are TGTGCCAGCAGCTTAGCGGGCGGGGGGGTTAGCACAGATACGCAGTATTTT. This encodes CASSLAGGGVSTDTQYF.